These T cell receptor beta chains were read from a single sample in a study of T cell responses to AZD1222 COVID-19 vaccine. Clones were sequenced by immunoSEQ multiplex PCR, and TCRdb holds only the in-frame ones, with some missing. This table holds approximately 120,000 clones, around 83% found once. The source was peripheral blood, collected 28 days after the second AZD1222 dose. The origin of the receptors is an adult who received the AZD1222 COVID-19 vaccine. Both conserved end residues are trimmed from each CDR3.

TRBV30	TRBJ1-4	AFRHRGRGQAGGEKLF
TRBV29-1	TRBJ2-2	SARLRTSGANTGELF
TRBV6-5	TRBJ1-1	ASNRIEVGNTEAF
TRBV9	TRBJ2-1	ASSGGSSYNEQF
TRBV5-4	TRBJ1-6	ASSPLGAGISPLH
TRBV13	TRBJ2-5	ASSLSGQGGETQY
TRBV9	TRBJ2-5	ASSAPGTSLGEETQY
TRBV6-5	TRBJ2-7	ASSRDRSYEQY
TRBV5-1	TRBJ2-7	ASSFRGGEGYEQY
TRBV12-5	TRBJ1-1	ASGIGGGSEAF
TRBV7-8	TRBJ1-5	ASSPGQGSQPQH
TRBV4-3	TRBJ2-6	ASSQGPGGSSGANVLT
TRBV3-1/TRBV3-2	TRBJ1-5	ASSQWAGQPQH
TRBV6-6	TRBJ1-1	ASSYDWVRMNTEAF
TRBV7-8	TRBJ2-5	ASSLGLPGLARETQY
TRBV24-1	TRBJ1-6	ATSDAGNSPLH
TRBV28	TRBJ2-7	ASRAQGQGNSYEQY
TRBV6-1	TRBJ1-5	ASSEGREGQPQH
TRBV5-5	TRBJ1-3	ASSVSGGRGNTIY
TRBV4-1	TRBJ1-2	ASAQWTGHYGYT
TRBV3-1/TRBV3-2	TRBJ1-3	ASSQSRGLEGNTIY
TRBV18	TRBJ1-2	ASSSSGSFQLRNNYGYT
TRBV29-1	TRBJ1-1	SVAWGRVNTEAF
TRBV7-8	TRBJ1-4	ASSPGGALTNEKLF
TRBV2	TRBJ1-5	ASGGKGRSQPQH
TRBV6-2/TRBV6-3	TRBJ1-1	ASSYSYNTEAF
TRBV5-5	TRBJ2-1	ASSFEGLAVYNEQF
TRBV12-3/TRBV12-4	TRBJ1-1	ASSGQVGTEAF
TRBV12-3/TRBV12-4	TRBJ1-2	ASSYHHGYT
TRBV21-1	TRBJ2-7	ASSKVRDGDIYEQY
TRBV7-9	TRBJ1-1	ASSLEGSTEAF
TRBV27	TRBJ2-3	ASSTMPGTSISQY
TRBV6-5	TRBJ1-2	ASSYNRGGHGYT
TRBV19	TRBJ1-2	ATGGMGHGYT
TRBV4-2	TRBJ2-3	ASSQDYSGSDTQY
TRBV3-1/TRBV3-2	TRBJ1-3	ASTGQPGNTIY
TRBV30	TRBJ2-1	AWEGGRYNEQF
TRBV24-1	TRBJ1-4	ATSASGQGRGEKLF
TRBV30	TRBJ1-2	AWSAGTDNGYT
TRBV4-3	TRBJ2-2	ASSQAWTGANTGELF
TRBV7-3	TRBJ2-5	ASSPGGTRQETQY
TRBV2	TRBJ1-2	ASSVAQGQGYT
TRBV9	TRBJ1-2	ASSAVVGTESGYT
TRBV6-5	TRBJ1-3	ASSYPWQGRNTIY
TRBV5-6	TRBJ1-5	ASSPMAGANQPQH
TRBV7-2	TRBJ2-2	ASSSPFRELF
TRBV20-1	TRBJ1-2	SASEGASGGYT
TRBV24-1	TRBJ2-7	ATSAAGGPRREQY
TRBV18	TRBJ1-1	ASSPIRTKNTEAF
TRBV5-5	TRBJ2-7	ASSLKGNSYEQY
TRBV7-6	TRBJ1-4	ASSLGGLANEKLF
TRBV2	TRBJ2-3	ASSEGLAGGRTQY
TRBV6-5	TRBJ1-2	ASSTGANYGYT
TRBV4-1	TRBJ1-6	ASSHGDRANNSPLH
TRBV5-1	TRBJ2-7	ASSPTGSGGARHEQY